Below, one TCR beta chain is given with its context. The data were taken from a study of blood T cell repertoires in COVID-19. Study-wide context: T cells, B-cell-depleted T cells, or PBMCs supplied cDNA or gDNA.

Original analysis: Nucleated cell counts were estimated from reference gene primer amplification. This table comes from immunoSEQ multiplex PCR, and its TCRdb copy is limited to in-frame clones, with some not included. V, J and clone size were drawn from that table, and D and trimming were deduced from the DNA. The table includes some 380,000 clones, 81% detected once. CDR1 SGHRS and CDR2 YFSETQ come from the germline V gene. The CDR3 has 15 residues. V was clipped by 5 bases and J by 6 bases; unmatched bases: 8. Sequences were obtained from peripheral blood. The chain joins TRBV5-1 to TRBJ2-1, with 10 bases lining up with TRBD2. This clonotype was sampled from a human donor with acute or convalescent COVID-19. The donor label of this sample is uncertain. CDR3 sequence: CASRGEREGRNEQFF. CDR3 nucleotides: TGCGCCAGCAGAGGCGAGCGGGAGGGCCGCAATGAGCAGTTCTTC. Variable domain in full (rest from reference TRBV5-1 and TRBJ2-1): KAGVTQTPRYLIKTRGQQVTLSCSPISGHRSVSWYQQTPGQGLQFLFEYFSETQRNKGNFPGRFSGRQFSNSRSEMNVSTLELGDSALYLCASRGEREGRNEQFFGPGTRLTVL.